Below, 10 T cell receptor beta chains from the same sample are listed, as sequenced in a study of cytomegalovirus exposure and HLA in healthy donors. Both 60 Vbeta primers and 13 Jbeta primers went into the PCR. TCRdb's table, derived via immunoSEQ multiplex PCR, lists solely in-frame clones and lacks some. The sample comprises more than 150,000 clones, over 65% of which are singletons, and under 2% rests with the top ten. Sample: PBMCs. These receptors were taken from a young man in good health and CMV-seronegative.

This sequence joins TRBV10-3 and TRBJ2-5, with 10 bases that match TRBD2. The ends lost 5 bases at V and 0 bases at J; junction bases unmatched: 0. Germline values: CDR1 ENHRY, CDR2 SYGVKD. The CDR3 runs 14 residues. The CDR3 protein is CAISTSGDQETQYF. DNA of the CDR3: TGTGCCATCAGTACTAGCGGGGACCAAGAGACCCAGTACTTC.

This chain connects TRBV5-1 to TRBJ1-1, with 11 bases matching TRBD1. CDR3 length: 11 residues. With 5 bases clipped from V and 11 bases from J, the junction kept 2 bases outside the gene matches. Germline CDR1 SGHRS, CDR2 YFSETQ. This CDR3 is CASRDRGHAFF. CDR3 sequence (DNA): TGCGCCAGCAGGGACAGGGGGCATGCTTTCTTT.

The rearrangement links TRBV19 to TRBJ1-1, with a tentative D call TRBD1 (6 bases). This CDR3 spans 15 amino acids. Germline V gene lookup returns CDR1 LNHDA and CDR2 SQIVND (reference sequence). The V and J ends lost 8 bases and 2 bases respectively, with 18 bases between them. CDR3 in DNA: TGTGCCAGTCGATACCAGGACAGACGTAACACTGAAGCTTTCTTT. It translates to CASRYQDRRNTEAFF.

This sequence joins TRBV19 and TRBJ2-7; 7 nucleotides match TRBD1. J was trimmed by 0 bases and V by 9 bases; bases with no gene match: 2. The CDR3 has 12 residues. Germline CDR1 LNHDA, CDR2 SQIVND (reference sequence). CDR3 sequence (DNA): TGTGCCAGGTCAGGGGGCTCCTACGAGCAGTACTTC. Amino acid sequence: CARSGGSYEQYF.

The V call is TRBV5-1, the J call TRBJ1-1, with a tentative D call TRBD1 (5 bases). CDR1 is SGHRS and CDR2 is YFSETQ in the germline V gene. The CDR3 is 14 amino acids. Trimming removed 4 bases at V and 4 bases at J, with 14 bases between. The CDR3 DNA reads as TGCGCCAGCAGCCTGCAGGGAATAGGCACTGAAGCTTTCTTT. It is translated as CASSLQGIGTEAFF.

The chain has TRBV9 and TRBJ2-2, with 9 bases lining up with TRBD2. CDR1 SGDLS and CDR2 YYNGEE come from the germline V gene. V lost 4 bases and J lost 3; bases outside the gene matches: 10. The CDR3 loop spans 17 amino acids. The DNA of the CDR3 is TGTGCCAGCAGCCCCCGAGCTAGCGGGGTGGACACCGGGGAGCTGTTTTTT. It translates to CASSPRASGVDTGELFF.

This chain joins TRBV30 and TRBJ2-1, with TRBD2 identical over 12 bases. From germline, CDR1 is GTSNPN and CDR2 SVGIG (reference sequence). After removal of 4 bases from V and 7 bases from J, the junction contained 5 bases not matched to a gene. This CDR3 spans 14 amino acids. CDR3 sequence reads: CAWNPSGRENEQFF. CDR3 in DNA: TGTGCCTGGAACCCTAGCGGGAGGGAGAATGAGCAGTTCTTC.

This chain connects TRBV6-5 to TRBJ2-7; TRBD1 might be the D (6 bases). Germline CDR1 and CDR2: MNHEY and SVGAGI. V dropped 5 bases and J dropped 3 bases, with 11 bases sitting between them. The CDR3 is 13 amino acids. This chain's CDR3 is CASSPPDSYEQYF. The CDR3 DNA reads as TGTGCCAGCAGTCCCCCGGACAGCTACGAGCAGTACTTC.

This chain uses TRBV28 with TRBJ2-3; the match to TRBD2 covers 12 bases. The CDR3 loop spans 15 amino acids. Germline V gene lookup returns CDR1 MDHEN and CDR2 SYDVKM. J lost 2 bases, V lost 8 bases, and 5 bases had no gene match. The chain's CDR3 is CASGTSGPFTDTQYF. CDR3 coding DNA: TGTGCCAGCGGGACTAGCGGGCCCTTCACAGATACGCAGTATTTT.

The CDR3 region is CASSSWTGASYEQYF. The CDR3 DNA is TGCGCCAGCAGCTCCTGGACAGGGGCTTCCTACGAGCAGTACTTC. The rearrangement joins TRBV5-1 to TRBJ2-7; 9 positions match TRBD1. Germline assignment: CDR1 SGHRS and CDR2 YFSETQ. Trimming removed 3 bases from V and 1 base from J; junction bases left unmatched: 5. The CDR3 consists of 15 residues.